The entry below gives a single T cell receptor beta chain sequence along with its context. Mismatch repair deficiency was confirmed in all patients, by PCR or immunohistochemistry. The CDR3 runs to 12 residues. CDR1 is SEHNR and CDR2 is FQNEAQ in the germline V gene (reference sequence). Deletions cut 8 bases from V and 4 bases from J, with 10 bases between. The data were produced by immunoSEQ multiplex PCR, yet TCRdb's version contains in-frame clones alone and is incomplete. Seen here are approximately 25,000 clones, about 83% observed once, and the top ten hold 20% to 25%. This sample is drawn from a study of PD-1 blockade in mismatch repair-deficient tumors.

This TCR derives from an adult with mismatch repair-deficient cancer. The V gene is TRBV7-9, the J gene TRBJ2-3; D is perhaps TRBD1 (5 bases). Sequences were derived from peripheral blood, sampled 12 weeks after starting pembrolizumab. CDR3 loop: CASGQGPDTQYF. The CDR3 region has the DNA TGTGCCAGCGGCCAGGGTCCAGATACGCAGTATTTT.